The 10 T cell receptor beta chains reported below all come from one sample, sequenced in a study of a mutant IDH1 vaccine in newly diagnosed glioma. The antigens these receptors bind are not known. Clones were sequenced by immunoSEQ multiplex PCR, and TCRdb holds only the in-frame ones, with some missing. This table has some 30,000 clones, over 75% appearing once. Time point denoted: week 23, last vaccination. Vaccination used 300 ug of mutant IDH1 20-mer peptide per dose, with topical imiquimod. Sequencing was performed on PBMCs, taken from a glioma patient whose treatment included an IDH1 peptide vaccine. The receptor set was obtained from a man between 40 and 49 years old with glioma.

In nucleotides, the CDR3 is TGTGCCAGCTCACCACCCGGTAGCGGGATAGGGGAGCAGTTCTTC. This gives the protein CASSPPGSGIGEQFF. V usage is TRBV18 and J usage is TRBJ2-1; TRBD2 matches at 8 bases. V lost 0 bases to trimming and J lost 10 bases; unmatched junction nucleotides: 8. Germline CDR1 KGHSH, CDR2 LQKENI. The CDR3 spans 15 residues.

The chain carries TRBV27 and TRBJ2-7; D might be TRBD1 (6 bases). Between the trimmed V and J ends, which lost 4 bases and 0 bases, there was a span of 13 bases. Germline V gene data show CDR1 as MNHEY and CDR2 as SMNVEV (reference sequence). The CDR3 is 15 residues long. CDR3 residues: CASSSSADSSYEQYF. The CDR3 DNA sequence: TGTGCCAGCAGTTCATCCGCGGACAGCTCCTACGAGCAGTACTTC.

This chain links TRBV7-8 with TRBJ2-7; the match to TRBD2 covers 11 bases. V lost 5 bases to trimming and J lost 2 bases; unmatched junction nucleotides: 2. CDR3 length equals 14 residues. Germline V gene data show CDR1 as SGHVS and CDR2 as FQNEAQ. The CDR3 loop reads CASSPGLAAYEQYF. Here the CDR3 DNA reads TGTGCCAGCAGCCCGGGACTAGCGGCCTACGAGCAGTACTTC.

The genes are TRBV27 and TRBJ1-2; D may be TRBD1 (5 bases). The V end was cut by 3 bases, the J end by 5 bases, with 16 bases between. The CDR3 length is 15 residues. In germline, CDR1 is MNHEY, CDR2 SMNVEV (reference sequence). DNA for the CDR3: TGTGCCAGCAGTTTGGGAACAGGCGCCGGGTATGGCTACACCTTC. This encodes CASSLGTGAGYGYTF.

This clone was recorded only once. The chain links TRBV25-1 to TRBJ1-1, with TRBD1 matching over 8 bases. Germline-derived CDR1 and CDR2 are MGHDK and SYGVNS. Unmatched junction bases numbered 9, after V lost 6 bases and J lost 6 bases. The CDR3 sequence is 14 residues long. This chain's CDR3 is CASSPWTGRAEAFF. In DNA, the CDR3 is TGTGCCAGCAGCCCATGGACAGGGAGGGCTGAAGCTTTCTTT. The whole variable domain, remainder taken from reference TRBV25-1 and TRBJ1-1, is EADIYQTPRYLVIGTGKKITLECSQTMGHDKMYWYQQDPGMELHLIHYSYGVNSTEKGDLSSESTVSRIRTEHFPLTLESARPSHTSQYLCASSPWTGRAEAFFGQGTRLTVV.

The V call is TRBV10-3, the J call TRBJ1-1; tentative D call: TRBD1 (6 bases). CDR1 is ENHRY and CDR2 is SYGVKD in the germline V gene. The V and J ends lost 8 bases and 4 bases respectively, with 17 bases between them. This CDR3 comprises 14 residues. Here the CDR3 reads CAIGWGQGRTEAFF. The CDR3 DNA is TGTGCCATCGGTTGGGGGCAGGGACGCACTGAAGCTTTCTTT.

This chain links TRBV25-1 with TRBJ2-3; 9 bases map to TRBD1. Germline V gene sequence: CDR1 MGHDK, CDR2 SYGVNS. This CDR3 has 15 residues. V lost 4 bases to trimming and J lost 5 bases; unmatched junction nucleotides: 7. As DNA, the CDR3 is TGTGCCAGCAGTGTCTTACAGGGGGCTGAAGATACGCAGTATTTT. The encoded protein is CASSVLQGAEDTQYF.

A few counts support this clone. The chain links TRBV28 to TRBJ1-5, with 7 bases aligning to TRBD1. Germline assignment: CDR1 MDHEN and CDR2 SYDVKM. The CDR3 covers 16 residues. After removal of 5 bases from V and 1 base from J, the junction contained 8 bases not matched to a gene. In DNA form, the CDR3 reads TGTGCCAGCAGTCCCGACAGGGTGATGAGCAATCAGCCCCAGCATTTT. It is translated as CASSPDRVMSNQPQHF.

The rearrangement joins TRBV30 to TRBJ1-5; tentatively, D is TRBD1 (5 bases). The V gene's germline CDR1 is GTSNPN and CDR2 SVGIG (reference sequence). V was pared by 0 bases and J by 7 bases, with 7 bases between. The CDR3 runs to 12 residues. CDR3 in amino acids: CAWSVAGQPQHF. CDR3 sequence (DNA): TGTGCCTGGAGTGTGGCAGGGCAGCCCCAGCATTTT.

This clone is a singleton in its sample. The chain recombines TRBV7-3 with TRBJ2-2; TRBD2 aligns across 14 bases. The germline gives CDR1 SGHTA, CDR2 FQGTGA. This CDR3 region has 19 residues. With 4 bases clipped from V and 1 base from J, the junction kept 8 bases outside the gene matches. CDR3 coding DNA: TGTGCCAGCAGCTCGCTAGGGACTAGCGGGAGAGGGAACACCGGGGAGCTGTTTTTT. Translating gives CASSSLGTSGRGNTGELFF.